These T cell receptor beta chains were read from a single sample in a study of vaccination and CD4 T cells after COVID-19. The antigens of these receptors remain unknown. TCRdb re-analysed the PCR reads in MiXCR, keeping a single row per CDR3 protein. This table has approximately 1,500 distinct CDR3 sequences, approximately 70% appearing once. The sequencing here drew on CD4+ T cells from blood, cultured in vitro, taken after SARS-CoV-2 vaccination. These TCRs come from a human donor who had recovered from COVID-19. CDR3s include the opening cysteine and the closing phenylalanine or tryptophan. The order of the fields is CDR3 protein, CDR3 DNA, D gene, J gene, CDR3 length, clone size, V gene. D genes are given only for firm matches. Clone size is stated in some rows and not others, as once, few, many or a class when expanded.

CDR3 protein: CSARSYNEQFF
CDR3 DNA: TGCAGTGCTAGATCCTACAATGAGCAGTTCTTC
D gene: NA
J gene: TRBJ2-1
CDR3 length: 11
clone size: NA
V gene: TRBV20-1

CDR3 protein: CASSTTGFGTQYF
CDR3 DNA: TGTGCCAGTAGTACGACAGGGTTCGGTACGCAGTATTTT
D gene: TRBD1
J gene: TRBJ2-3
CDR3 length: 13
clone size: few
V gene: TRBV19

CDR3 protein: CAATGEPNSNQPQHF
CDR3 DNA: TGTGCCGCGACGGGTGAGCCAAATAGCAATCAGCCCCAGCATTTT
D gene: NA
J gene: TRBJ1-5
CDR3 length: 15
clone size: NA
V gene: TRBV10-3

CDR3 protein: CASSSWTGNTEAFF
CDR3 DNA: TGTGCCAGCAGTTCCTGGACCGGGAACACTGAAGCTTTCTTT
D gene: NA
J gene: TRBJ1-1
CDR3 length: 14
clone size: NA
V gene: TRBV27

CDR3 protein: CSAGTGRNQPQHF
CDR3 DNA: TGCAGTGCTGGGACAGGGAGAAATCAGCCCCAGCATTTT
D gene: TRBD1
J gene: TRBJ1-5
CDR3 length: 13
clone size: NA
V gene: TRBV20-1

CDR3 protein: CASSLNRDTEAFF
CDR3 DNA: TGTGCCAGCAGCTTAAACAGGGACACTGAAGCTTTCTTT
D gene: NA
J gene: TRBJ1-1
CDR3 length: 13
clone size: NA
V gene: TRBV7-7

CDR3 protein: CSAGSGPSGLLGGTDTQYF
CDR3 DNA: TGCAGTGCTGGCTCTGGTCCTAGCGGTCTCCTTGGGGGCACAGATACGCAGTATTTT
D gene: TRBD2
J gene: TRBJ2-3
CDR3 length: 19
clone size: NA
V gene: TRBV20-1

CDR3 protein: CSVPGEDRGYGYTF
CDR3 DNA: TGCAGCGTTCCCGGGGAGGACCGGGGGTATGGCTACACCTTC
D gene: NA
J gene: TRBJ1-2
CDR3 length: 14
clone size: large
V gene: TRBV29-1

CDR3 protein: CSAAEGGYGYTF
CDR3 DNA: TGCAGTGCCGCGGAGGGGGGCTATGGCTACACCTTC
D gene: NA
J gene: TRBJ1-2
CDR3 length: 12
clone size: NA
V gene: TRBV20-1

CDR3 protein: CASSLVAGTLQETQYF
CDR3 DNA: TGTGCCAGCAGTTTAGTAGCGGGAACACTACAAGAGACCCAGTACTTC
D gene: TRBD2
J gene: TRBJ2-5
CDR3 length: 16
clone size: NA
V gene: TRBV27

CDR3 protein: CASRHRAGTEAFF
CDR3 DNA: TGTGCCAGCAGACACAGGGCGGGCACTGAAGCTTTCTTT
D gene: NA
J gene: TRBJ1-1
CDR3 length: 13
clone size: NA
V gene: TRBV25-1

CDR3 protein: CATTKFTGELFF
CDR3 DNA: TGTGCCACCACCAAATTCACCGGGGAGCTGTTTTTT
D gene: NA
J gene: TRBJ2-2
CDR3 length: 12
clone size: once
V gene: TRBV15

CDR3 protein: CATSDPFGGRGGETQYF
CDR3 DNA: TGTGCCACCAGTGACCCGTTTGGGGGCAGGGGTGGCGAGACCCAGTACTTC
D gene: NA
J gene: TRBJ2-5
CDR3 length: 17
clone size: NA
V gene: TRBV24-1

CDR3 protein: CAAVTGPNQPQHF
CDR3 DNA: TGTGCCGCGGTCACAGGGCCCAATCAGCCCCAGCATTTT
D gene: NA
J gene: TRBJ1-5
CDR3 length: 13
clone size: few
V gene: TRBV28

CDR3 protein: CASGVWGFF
CDR3 DNA: TGTGCCTCGGGGGTGTGGGGGTTCTTC
D gene: NA
J gene: TRBJ2-1
CDR3 length: 9
clone size: large
V gene: TRBV7-9

CDR3 protein: CASSLGTGQTFF
CDR3 DNA: TGCGCCAGCAGCCTGGGGACAGGGCAAACTTTCTTT
D gene: TRBD1
J gene: TRBJ1-1
CDR3 length: 12
clone size: NA
V gene: TRBV5-5

CDR3 protein: CSASTRNWVYEQYF
CDR3 DNA: TGCAGTGCTAGTACAAGGAATTGGGTCTACGAGCAGTACTTC
D gene: NA
J gene: TRBJ2-7
CDR3 length: 14
clone size: NA
V gene: TRBV20-1

CDR3 protein: CASSLGGLETQYF
CDR3 DNA: TGTGCCAGCAGCTTGGGGGGGTTAGAGACCCAGTACTTC
D gene: TRBD2
J gene: TRBJ2-5
CDR3 length: 13
clone size: NA
V gene: TRBV7-9

CDR3 protein: CASSLYRYSNQPQHF
CDR3 DNA: TGTGCCAGCAGTTTGTACAGATATAGCAATCAGCCCCAGCATTTT
D gene: NA
J gene: TRBJ1-5
CDR3 length: 15
clone size: NA
V gene: TRBV27

CDR3 protein: CSATHTSGGQETQYF
CDR3 DNA: TGCAGTGCTACCCATACTAGCGGGGGCCAAGAGACCCAGTACTTC
D gene: TRBD2
J gene: TRBJ2-5
CDR3 length: 15
clone size: NA
V gene: TRBV20-1

CDR3 protein: CASNPLGRVEKLEPQHF
CDR3 DNA: TGTGCCAGCAACCCCTTAGGCAGGGTGGAAAAGTTGGAGCCCCAGCATTTT
D gene: NA
J gene: TRBJ1-5
CDR3 length: 17
clone size: few
V gene: TRBV7-9

CDR3 protein: CSASRTGGSTQYFGPGGELFF
CDR3 DNA: NA
D gene: NA
J gene: TRBJ2-2
CDR3 length: 21
clone size: NA
V gene: TRBV20-1

CDR3 protein: CASSLTAFDAGYTF
CDR3 DNA: TGTGCCAGTAGTCTAACAGCCTTCGATGCTGGCTACACCTTC
D gene: NA
J gene: TRBJ1-2
CDR3 length: 14
clone size: NA
V gene: TRBV19

CDR3 protein: CSARVAGGPGGELFF
CDR3 DNA: TGCAGTGCTAGAGTTGCGGGGGGGCCGGGCGGGGAGCTGTTTTTT
D gene: TRBD2
J gene: TRBJ2-2
CDR3 length: 15
clone size: NA
V gene: TRBV20-1

CDR3 protein: CASSLDGGPAEAFF
CDR3 DNA: TGTGCCAGCAGTCTGGACGGGGGCCCCGCTGAAGCTTTCTTT
D gene: NA
J gene: TRBJ1-1
CDR3 length: 14
clone size: large
V gene: TRBV7-3

CDR3 protein: CASSYRGALGYTF
CDR3 DNA: TGTGCCAGCAGTTACCGAGGGGCTCTGGGATACACCTTC
D gene: NA
J gene: TRBJ1-2
CDR3 length: 13
clone size: large
V gene: TRBV6-5

CDR3 protein: CASSGGETQYF
CDR3 DNA: TGTGCCAGCAGCGGCGGGGAGACCCAGTACTTC
D gene: NA
J gene: TRBJ2-5
CDR3 length: 11
clone size: few
V gene: TRBV7-2

CDR3 protein: CSALHRRQYF
CDR3 DNA: TGCAGTGCTCTGCATCGTCGTCAGTACTTC
D gene: NA
J gene: TRBJ2-4
CDR3 length: 10
clone size: NA
V gene: TRBV20-1

CDR3 protein: CASSPRGGRNTEAFF
CDR3 DNA: TGTGCCAGCAGTCCCAGGGGGGGCAGGAACACTGAAGCTTTCTTT
D gene: TRBD1
J gene: TRBJ1-1
CDR3 length: 15
clone size: NA
V gene: TRBV6-1

CDR3 protein: CAWSEGRGKPQHF
CDR3 DNA: TGTGCCTGGAGTGAGGGGAGGGGAAAGCCCCAGCATTTT
D gene: NA
J gene: TRBJ1-5
CDR3 length: 13
clone size: NA
V gene: TRBV30

CDR3 protein: CAWSVGGGYGYTF
CDR3 DNA: TGTGCCTGGAGTGTAGGGGGCGGCTATGGCTACACCTTC
D gene: TRBD1
J gene: TRBJ1-2
CDR3 length: 13
clone size: NA
V gene: TRBV30

CDR3 protein: CASSYVWGANTEAFF
CDR3 DNA: TGTGCCAGCAGTTACGTCTGGGGGGCGAACACTGAAGCTTTCTTT
D gene: NA
J gene: TRBJ1-1
CDR3 length: 15
clone size: few
V gene: TRBV6-2/TRBV6-3

CDR3 protein: CASSQNGLYEQYF
CDR3 DNA: TGCGCCAGCAGCCAAAACGGACTCTACGAGCAGTACTTC
D gene: NA
J gene: TRBJ2-7
CDR3 length: 13
clone size: NA
V gene: TRBV4-1

CDR3 protein: CASRRTGVYGYTF
CDR3 DNA: TGTGCCAGTAGGAGGACAGGGGTATATGGCTACACCTTC
D gene: TRBD1
J gene: TRBJ1-2
CDR3 length: 13
clone size: NA
V gene: TRBV19

CDR3 protein: CSAHGTEETQYF
CDR3 DNA: TGCAGTGCGCACGGGACAGAAGAGACCCAGTACTTC
D gene: TRBD1
J gene: TRBJ2-5
CDR3 length: 12
clone size: NA
V gene: TRBV20-1

CDR3 protein: CSARGGLENQPQHF
CDR3 DNA: TGCAGTGCTAGAGGGGGACTGGAAAATCAGCCCCAGCATTTT
D gene: NA
J gene: TRBJ1-5
CDR3 length: 14
clone size: few
V gene: TRBV20-1

CDR3 protein: CSVEDRQGENYGYTF
CDR3 DNA: TGCAGCGTTGAAGATCGTCAGGGGGAAAACTATGGCTACACCTTC
D gene: TRBD1
J gene: TRBJ1-2
CDR3 length: 15
clone size: NA
V gene: TRBV29-1

CDR3 protein: CAWRAPDRVQETQYF
CDR3 DNA: TGTGCCTGGAGAGCCCCGGACAGGGTCCAAGAGACCCAGTACTTC
D gene: TRBD1
J gene: TRBJ2-5
CDR3 length: 15
clone size: large
V gene: TRBV30

CDR3 protein: CATQTGGDGNQPQHF
CDR3 DNA: TGTGCCACCCAGACAGGGGGCGACGGCAATCAGCCCCAGCATTTT
D gene: TRBD1
J gene: TRBJ1-5
CDR3 length: 15
clone size: few
V gene: TRBV28

CDR3 protein: CASSHRQTMNTEAFF
CDR3 DNA: TGTGCCAGCAGTCATCGACAGACCATGAACACTGAAGCTTTCTTT
D gene: NA
J gene: TRBJ1-1
CDR3 length: 15
clone size: NA
V gene: TRBV12-3/TRBV12-4

CDR3 protein: CSGGGLKTGELFF
CDR3 DNA: TGCAGTGGGGGGGGCCTAAAAACCGGGGAGCTGTTTTTT
D gene: NA
J gene: TRBJ2-2
CDR3 length: 13
clone size: once
V gene: TRBV20-1

CDR3 protein: CASSSSYGSSYNSPLHF
CDR3 DNA: TGTGCCAGCAGTTCCTCCTATGGTAGCTCCTATAATTCACCCCTCCACTTT
D gene: NA
J gene: TRBJ1-6
CDR3 length: 17
clone size: once
V gene: TRBV6-5

CDR3 protein: CASSPRDSNTEAFF
CDR3 DNA: TGTGCCAGCAGCCCCAGGGATTCGAACACTGAAGCTTTCTTT
D gene: NA
J gene: TRBJ1-1
CDR3 length: 14
clone size: once
V gene: TRBV27

CDR3 protein: CASSSQGRVADTQYF
CDR3 DNA: TGTGCCAGCAGCTCACAGGGGCGGGTGGCAGATACGCAGTATTTT
D gene: TRBD1
J gene: TRBJ2-3
CDR3 length: 15
clone size: medium-sized
V gene: TRBV27

CDR3 protein: CSGSGGNANSPLHF
CDR3 DNA: TGCAGTGGCTCGGGGGGAAACGCAAATTCACCCCTCCACTTT
D gene: NA
J gene: TRBJ1-6
CDR3 length: 14
clone size: NA
V gene: TRBV20-1